This T cell receptor beta chain was identified in a study of blood T cell repertoires in COVID-19. At the level of the study: Samples taken during acute and convalescent COVID-19 were collected in the United States, Italy and Spain.

V trimming: 9 bases; J trimming: 4 bases; junction bases outside the gene matches: 8. The CDR3 covers 13 residues. Looked up from germline, CDR1 is LNHDA and CDR2 is SQIVND (reference sequence). The authors' processing: Reference gene primer amplification gave estimated nucleated cell counts. TCRdb keeps only in-frame clones here, not all; method: immunoSEQ multiplex PCR. D and trimming come from the DNA, and the V and J calls and clone size come from that table. The sample consists of about 200,000 clones, 87% of them appearing once. Two negative PCRs, clearance, or symptom resolution were required of recovered Cohort 3 donors.

This sequence originates from a woman under 40 who had recovered from COVID-19. The specimen sequenced was PBMCs or T cells enriched from blood (not recorded which). V and J are TRBV19 and TRBJ1-1; 7 bases agree with TRBD1. CDR3 DNA: TGTGCCAGCGCACAGACAGGGAGCACTGAAGCTTTCTTT. Protein sequence: CASAQTGSTEAFF. The entire variable domain, with the rest obtained from reference TRBV19 and TRBJ1-1, is as follows: DGGITQSPKYLFRKEGQNVTLSCEQNLNHDAMYWYRQDPGQGLRLIYYSQIVNDFQKGDIAEGYSVSREKKESFPLTVTSAQKNPTAFYLCASAQTGSTEAFFGQGTRLTVV.